This TCR beta chain was recorded in a study of blood T cell repertoires in COVID-19. Study in general: PBMCs, B-cell-depleted T cells, or T cells provided the cDNA or gDNA that made up the material.

CDR3 length: 14 amino acids. In germline, CDR1 is KGHDR, CDR2 SFDVKD. The protocol was immunoSEQ multiplex PCR, while the TCRdb copy is restricted to in-frame clones and leaves out a portion. The profile shows a few hundred thousand clones, approximately 80% of them singletons. This clone came up once. The source is an elderly man with acute or convalescent COVID-19. The chain has TRBV24-1 and TRBJ2-3; D might be TRBD1 (5 bases). The sequenced material came from peripheral blood. CDR3 loop: CATARTDGADTQYF. DNA for the CDR3: TGTGCGACAGCACGAACGGACGGTGCAGATACGCAGTATTTT.